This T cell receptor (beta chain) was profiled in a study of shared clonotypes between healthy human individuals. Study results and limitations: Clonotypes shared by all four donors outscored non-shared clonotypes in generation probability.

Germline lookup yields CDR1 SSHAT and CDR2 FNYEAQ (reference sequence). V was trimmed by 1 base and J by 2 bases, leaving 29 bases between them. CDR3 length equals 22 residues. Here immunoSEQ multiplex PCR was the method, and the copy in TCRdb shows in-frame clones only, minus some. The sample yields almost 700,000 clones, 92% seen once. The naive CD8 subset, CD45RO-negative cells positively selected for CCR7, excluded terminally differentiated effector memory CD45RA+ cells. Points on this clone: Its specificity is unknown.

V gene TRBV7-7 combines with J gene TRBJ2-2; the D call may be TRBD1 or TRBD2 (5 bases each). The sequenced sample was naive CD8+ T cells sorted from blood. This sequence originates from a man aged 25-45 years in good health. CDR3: CASSLGPRAGRKTVANTGELFF. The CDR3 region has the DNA TGTGCCAGCAGCTTAGGACCTCGGGCAGGGAGAAAAACAGTGGCCAACACCGGGGAGCTGTTTTTT.